Shown below are 15 T cell receptor beta chains from a single sample sequenced in a study of shared clonotypes between healthy human individuals (TCRdb year 2020). The library was built by means of the immunoSEQ multiplex PCR assay. TCRdb limited this immuneACCESS table to in-frame rearrangements with V and J called. A share of clones is missing; checked studies link under half to unresolved V genes, and the rest is unexplained. Across this sample there are around 1.4 million clones, with approximately 98.5% seen only once. Around 0.33% of the sample is taken by the ten largest. Sample: naive CD4+ T cells sorted from blood. Taken with the paper, the label for cell subset or site translates to: CD45RA+ positively selected. All receptors come from a man aged 25 to 40 in good health.

The V and J genes are TRBV6-1 and TRBJ2-7; D ambiguous. Deletions cut 4 bases from V and 3 bases from J, with 7 bases between. The germline V gene has CDR1 MNHNS and CDR2 SASEGT. The CDR3 extends over 12 amino acids. For the CDR3, the DNA is TGTGCCAGCAGTGGCAACGGCTACGAGCAGTACTTC. It specifies CASSGNGYEQYF.

The chain employs TRBV5-1 and TRBJ2-3; TRBD2 matches at 7 bases. The CDR3 spans 15 residues. Germline V gives CDR1 SGHRS, CDR2 YFSETQ. After removal of 0 bases from V and 5 bases from J, the junction contained 6 bases not matched to a gene. The DNA of the CDR3 is TGCGCCAGCAGCTTGGATACGGGAGGATTAGATACGCAGTATTTT. It codes for CASSLDTGGLDTQYF. The full variable domain, its missing parts supplied by reference TRBV5-1 and TRBJ2-3, is KAGVTQTPRYLIKTRGQQVTLSCSPISGHRSVSWYQQTPGQGLQFLFEYFSETQRNKGNFPGRFSGRQFSNSRSEMNVSTLELGDSALYLCASSLDTGGLDTQYFGPGTRLTVL.

For this clone: Other DNA sequences in the sample encode the same CDR3. The chain uses TRBV5-1 and TRBJ2-7, with TRBD1 matching 9 bases. From germline, CDR1 is SGHRS and CDR2 YFSETQ. V lost 1 base to trimming and J lost 5 bases; unmatched junction nucleotides: 1. The CDR3 is 13 amino acids. The CDR3 DNA reads as TGCGCCAGCAGCTTGACAGGGGGCAACGAGCAGTACTTC. It specifies CASSLTGGNEQYF.

The chain combines TRBV6-1 with TRBJ1-5, with TRBD1 as a possible D gene (5 bases). Trimming removed 6 bases at V and 5 bases at J, with 14 bases between. CDR1 and CDR2 (germline): MNHNS, SASEGT. The CDR3 is 14 amino acids. Here the CDR3 reads CASRTGAGDQPQHF. CDR3 DNA sequence: TGTGCCAGCAGGACCGGGGCTGGAGATCAGCCCCAGCATTTT.

The gene calls are TRBV19 and TRBJ2-5; D perhaps matches TRBD1 (5 bases). Trimming removed 7 bases from V and 5 bases from J, with 11 bases in between. Germline lookup yields CDR1 LNHDA and CDR2 SQIVND (reference sequence). This CDR3 comprises 12 residues. The DNA for the CDR3 is TGTGCCAGTAACCTCCCAGGGGAGACCCAGTACTTC. Its translation is CASNLPGETQYF. The complete variable domain, with remaining parts taken from reference TRBV19 and TRBJ2-5, reads DGGITQSPKYLFRKEGQNVTLSCEQNLNHDAMYWYRQDPGQGLRLIYYSQIVNDFQKGDIAEGYSVSREKKESFPLTVTSAQKNPTAFYLCASNLPGETQYFGPGTRLLVL.

This clone was observed a few times. Other DNA sequences from this sample encode an identical CDR3 as well. This rearrangement joins TRBV9 to TRBJ1-1; D might be TRBD1 (5 bases). The length of the CDR3 is 13 residues. The germline gives CDR1 SGDLS, CDR2 YYNGEE. V shed 2 bases and J shed 1 base, with 6 bases lying between them. CDR3 region: CASSVGANTEAFF. Written as DNA, the CDR3 is TGTGCCAGCAGCGTCGGGGCGAACACTGAAGCTTTCTTT.

This chain connects TRBV4-2 to TRBJ2-5, with 9 bases lining up with TRBD2. CDR1 LGHNA and CDR2 YNFKEQ come from the germline V gene. The CDR3 spans 15 residues. The junction had 2 bases not matched to a gene; V was cut back by 1 base and J by 2 bases. In DNA, the CDR3 is TGTGCCAGCAGCCAAGCTAGCGGGGTGCAAGAGACCCAGTACTTC. Translating gives CASSQASGVQETQYF.

The chain has TRBV5-4 and TRBJ2-2; the D gene could be TRBD1 or TRBD2 (5 bases each). Trimming pared 4 bases from V and 1 base from J, leaving 14 bases between. The V gene's germline CDR1 is SGHNT and CDR2 YYREEE (reference sequence). The CDR3 runs to 16 residues. The CDR3: CASSITGGVNTGELFF. In nucleotides, the CDR3 is TGTGCCAGCAGCATTACTGGGGGAGTGAACACCGGGGAGCTGTTTTTT.

CDR3 protein: CASSFPKTSYNEQFF. The CDR3 DNA is TGTGCCAGCAGCTTCCCCAAGACCTCCTACAATGAGCAGTTCTTC. The rearrangement links TRBV7-9 to TRBJ2-1; D is ambiguous. This CDR3 has 15 amino acids. V dropped 3 bases and J dropped 0 bases, with 9 bases sitting between them. Per the germline V gene, CDR1 is SEHNR and CDR2 is FQNEAQ (reference sequence). Together with reference TRBV7-9 and TRBJ2-1, the CDR3 gives the full variable domain: DTGVSQNPRHKITKRGQNVTFRCDPISEHNRLYWYRQTLGQGPEFLTYFQNEAQLEKSRLLSDRFSAERPKGSFSTLEIQRTEQGDSAMYLCASSFPKTSYNEQFFGPGTRLTVL.

The chain employs TRBV19 and TRBJ2-1; TRBD2 agrees at 8 bases. The CDR3 is 17 residues long. Per germline, CDR1 LNHDA and CDR2 SQIVND (reference sequence). V lost 3 bases to trimming and J lost 4 bases; unmatched junction nucleotides: 11. The CDR3 is CASSMDTAGVGYNEQFF. The CDR3 nucleotides read TGTGCCAGTAGTATGGATACAGCGGGAGTGGGTTACAATGAGCAGTTCTTC.

This CDR3 is CATSRSQGGVETQYF. The CDR3 DNA is TGTGCCACCAGCAGATCCCAGGGGGGAGTAGAGACCCAGTACTTC. The chain carries TRBV15 and TRBJ2-5; weak D call: TRBD1 (7 bases). The CDR3 is 15 residues long. V was trimmed by 2 bases and J by 4 bases, leaving 14 bases between them. Germline CDR1 is LNHNV and CDR2 is YYDKDF (reference sequence).

This chain joins TRBV4-1 and TRBJ1-5, with 10 bases that match TRBD1. With V trimmed by 0 bases and J by 3 bases, 8 bases remained unmatched. CDR3 length: 18 residues. Germline-derived CDR1 and CDR2 are MGHRA and YSYEKL. The CDR3: CASSQEQGTGAINQPQHF. The DNA of the CDR3 is TGCGCCAGCAGCCAAGAGCAGGGGACAGGGGCGATCAATCAGCCCCAGCATTTT.

This chain links TRBV7-6 with TRBJ2-7; tentative D call: TRBD2 (5 bases). Germline CDR1 is SGHVS and CDR2 is FNYEAQ. Trimming left V 1 base short and J 0 bases short, with 10 bases between. CDR3 length: 15 amino acids. CDR3 region: CASSLGLADSYEQYF. CDR3 in DNA: TGTGCCAGCAGCTTAGGGCTAGCCGACTCCTACGAGCAGTACTTC.

Regarding this clone: Other DNA sequences from this sample encode an identical CDR3 as well. V gene TRBV5-4 combines with J gene TRBJ2-3; a weak D match, TRBD2 (5 bases). V gave up 0 bases and J gave up 0 bases, with 8 bases separating them. CDR3 length: 15 amino acids. Per germline, CDR1 SGHNT and CDR2 YYREEE (reference sequence). The CDR3 spells CASSLGGSSTDTQYF. In DNA, the CDR3 is TGTGCCAGCAGCTTGGGAGGGAGCAGCACAGATACGCAGTATTTT.

V is TRBV5-6 and J is TRBJ2-3; TRBD2 matches 8 bases. CDR3 length: 16 residues. The germline V gene has CDR1 SGHDT and CDR2 YYEEEE. After removal of 0 bases from V and 2 bases from J, the junction contained 5 bases not matched to a gene. Here the CDR3 reads CASSLDTLAVTDTQYF. The CDR3 DNA is TGTGCCAGCAGCTTGGATACACTAGCGGTCACAGATACGCAGTATTTT.